The 21 T cell receptor beta chains in this list originate from one sample, sequenced in a study of T cells in narcolepsy (dated by TCRdb to 2016 to 2019). The library was prepared using the immunoSEQ multiplex PCR assay. Drawn from immuneACCESS, this table holds only the in-frame rearrangements with V and J called that TCRdb kept. Clones are partly lost; checked studies trace under half to an unresolved V gene and leave the rest unexplained. Across this sample there are under 40,000 clones, with about 85% seen only once. The ten largest account for 1.1% of the sample. Source material: CD45RA- memory CD4+ T cells from PBMCs. This specimen's cell subset or site label, per the study, means: memory T cells sorted ex vivo from peripheral blood. The receptors were gathered from a human donor with narcolepsy.

This clone was counted between two and nine times. The chain carries TRBV9 and TRBJ2-5, with 7 nucleotides matching TRBD1. Per the germline V gene, CDR1 is SGDLS and CDR2 is YYNGEE. The CDR3 is 15 residues long. V lost 3 bases and J lost 2; bases outside the gene matches: 7. Here the CDR3 DNA reads TGTGCCAGCAGCGCACACAGGGGTGATCAAGAGACCCAGTACTTC. Translated: CASSAHRGDQETQYF.

The genes are TRBV7-8 and TRBJ2-7; 11 nucleotides match TRBD2. J was trimmed by 2 bases and V by 5 bases; bases with no gene match: 8. Germline CDR1 and CDR2: SGHVS and FQNEAQ. CDR3 length: 16 amino acids. The chain's CDR3 is CASSLAGTSGAYEQYF. CDR3 DNA sequence: TGTGCCAGCAGCCTGGCCGGGACTAGCGGCGCCTACGAGCAGTACTTC.

The V and J genes are TRBV4-1 and TRBJ2-1; TRBD2 agrees at 8 bases. J lost 0 bases, V lost 2 bases, and 3 bases had no gene match. The germline V gene has CDR1 MGHRA and CDR2 YSYEKL. The CDR3 totals 16 residues. The DNA for the CDR3 is TGCGCCAGCAGCCAAAAGACTAGCGACTCCTACAATGAGCAGTTCTTC. As protein: CASSQKTSDSYNEQFF.

This chain uses TRBV7-6 with TRBJ2-1; 16 nucleotides match TRBD2. The J segment lost 6 bases and the V segment lost 5 bases, leaving 13 bases of the junction unmatched. In germline, CDR1 is SGHVS, CDR2 FNYEAQ. The CDR3 totals 19 residues. CDR3 region: CASSPTGTSGRAFLNEQFF. CDR3 in DNA: TGTGCCAGCAGCCCTACCGGGACTAGCGGGAGGGCCTTTCTCAATGAGCAGTTCTTC.

This chain uses TRBV15 with TRBJ1-1; a possible D gene is TRBD1 (5 bases). The ends were cut back, 5 bases at V and 4 bases at J, with 14 bases in the middle. This CDR3 is built from 14 residues. CDR1 and CDR2 from the germline V gene are LNHNV and YYDKDF (reference sequence). CDR3 nucleotide sequence: TGTGCCACCAGCCGGAGCAGGGATAGCACTGAAGCTTTCTTT. Its translation: CATSRSRDSTEAFF.

The chain is built from TRBV28 and TRBJ2-1; TRBD2 aligns across 8 bases. The ends lost 4 bases at V and 7 bases at J; junction bases unmatched: 9. The CDR3 is made up of 15 amino acids. Germline V gene sequence: CDR1 MDHEN, CDR2 SYDVKM. CDR3 nucleotides: TGTGCCAGCAGTTCCGGAGGTAGCGGGGTAAATGAGCAGTTCTTC. Protein: CASSSGGSGVNEQFF.

The gene calls are TRBV7-8 and TRBJ2-5, with D possibly matching TRBD2 (7 bases). The V end was cut by 7 bases, the J end by 5 bases, with 26 bases between. Per the germline V gene, CDR1 is SGHVS and CDR2 is FQNEAQ. This CDR3 contains 17 residues. The CDR3 sequence is CASIPGRNMGGGETQYF. In nucleotides, the CDR3 is TGTGCCAGCATCCCTGGACGGAATATGGGAGGGGGGGAGACCCAGTACTTC.

This clone was seen only once. This chain links TRBV10-1 with TRBJ2-3, with a tentative D call TRBD1 (6 bases). The germline V gene has CDR1 WNHNN and CDR2 SYGVQD (reference sequence). The CDR3 length is 16 residues. Trimming left V 0 bases short and J 6 bases short, with 16 bases between. The CDR3 loop is CASSESNPQGADTQYF. The DNA of the CDR3 is TGCGCCAGCAGTGAGTCGAACCCACAGGGAGCGGATACGCAGTATTTT.

This rearrangement joins TRBV7-2 to TRBJ2-7, with 9 positions matching TRBD2. CDR3 size: 16 residues. From germline, CDR1 is SGHTA and CDR2 FQGNSA. V was pared by 1 base and J by 5 bases, with 9 bases of the junction left unmatched. For the CDR3, the DNA is TGTGCCAGCAGCTTAGTGCGCGCGGGGGGGAGGAACGAGCAGTACTTC. Its translation: CASSLVRAGGRNEQYF. The entire variable domain, with the rest obtained from reference TRBV7-2 and TRBJ2-7, is as follows: GAGVSQSPSNKVTEKGKDVELRCDPISGHTALYWYRQSLGQGLEFLIYFQGNSAPDKSGLPSDRFSAERTGGSVSTLTIQRTQQEDSAVYLCASSLVRAGGRNEQYFGPGTRLTVT.

This sequence joins TRBV6-6 and TRBJ1-1; D may be TRBD1 (5 bases). Per germline, CDR1 MNHNY and CDR2 SVGAGI (reference sequence). The germline V and J ends were trimmed by 2 bases and 7 bases, with 14 bases remaining between them. The CDR3 loop spans 14 amino acids. Here the CDR3 DNA reads TGTGCCAGCAGTTACGAGGTCCTGGGGGATGAAGCTTTCTTT. This encodes CASSYEVLGDEAFF.

This chain joins TRBV29-1 and TRBJ1-1; the D is unclear. V lost 5 bases to trimming and J lost 7 bases, with 17 bases between them. The length of the CDR3 is 13 residues. CDR1 SQVTM and CDR2 ANQGSEA come from the germline V gene. CDR3 sequence reads: CSVRSHGDFEAFF. The CDR3 DNA follows: TGCAGCGTTCGTTCGCACGGAGACTTTGAAGCTTTCTTT.

The chain couples TRBV29-1 to TRBJ2-3; 8 bases map to TRBD2. Germline lookup yields CDR1 SQVTM and CDR2 ANQGSEA. J gave up 3 bases and V 4 bases, and 6 bases lay outside the gene matches. This CDR3 is built from 14 residues. This CDR3 is CSVALLAVTDTQYF. The CDR3 region has the DNA TGCAGCGTTGCCCTACTAGCGGTTACAGATACGCAGTATTTT.

In its sample, this clone was seen once. The chain employs TRBV7-8 and TRBJ2-1; D unclear. The length of the CDR3 is 14 residues. The germline gives CDR1 SGHVS, CDR2 FQNEAQ. V lost 7 bases and J lost 0, with 10 bases in between. The CDR3 bases are TGTGCCAGCACCAAGAACCCCTCCTACAATGAGCAGTTCTTC. Its translation is CASTKNPSYNEQFF.

The chain has TRBV7-2 and TRBJ2-5; D is ambiguous. V was shortened by 2 bases and J by 2 bases, with 12 bases between the two germline ends. This CDR3 has 15 residues. CDR1 and CDR2 (germline): SGHTA, FQGNSA. CDR3: CASSLNSLGQETQYF. DNA of the CDR3: TGTGCCAGCAGCTTAAACAGCTTGGGTCAAGAGACCCAGTACTTC.

The chain carries TRBV7-3 and TRBJ1-1, with D possibly TRBD1 on 5 matching bases. The CDR3 covers 16 residues. V was pared by 0 bases and J by 0 bases, with 11 bases between. Germline values: CDR1 SGHTA, CDR2 FQGTGA. The CDR3 nucleotides are TGTGCCAGCAGCTTAACGGGGGGTGCAATGAACACTGAAGCTTTCTTT. Translation: CASSLTGGAMNTEAFF.

The chain has TRBV27 and TRBJ2-1; perhaps D is TRBD1 or TRBD2 (5 bases each). CDR1 MNHEY and CDR2 SMNVEV come from the germline V gene (reference sequence). CDR3 length: 13 residues. Trimming removed 3 bases at V and 7 bases at J, with 10 bases between. In nucleotides, the CDR3 is TGTGCCAGCAGTTTTAGGGGCGGGAATGAGCAGTTCTTC. It translates to CASSFRGGNEQFF.

The genes are TRBV6-6 and TRBJ2-1; the D gene is possibly TRBD1 (6 bases). This CDR3 is 14 amino acids long. V was cut by 2 bases and J by 11 bases, with 16 bases left in between. Germline assignment: CDR1 MNHNY and CDR2 SVGAGI (reference sequence). DNA of the CDR3: TGTGCCAGCAGTTACGAACCCCGACAGGACAAGCAGTTCTTC. Its protein product is CASSYEPRQDKQFF.

This chain joins TRBV19 and TRBJ1-2; 12 nucleotides line up with TRBD1. CDR3 size: 18 residues. Trimming at V came to 1 base and at J to 7 bases, leaving 13 bases not matched to a gene. Germline V gene sequence: CDR1 LNHDA, CDR2 SQIVND (reference sequence). The CDR3 DNA follows: TGTGCCAGTAGTATAGCGGCCCCGGGACAGGGGGCTTCGGGTGGCTACACCTTC. Translated, it gives CASSIAAPGQGASGGYTF.

This sequence joins TRBV5-4 and TRBJ1-2; D remains ambiguous. Germline CDR1 and CDR2: SGHNT and YYREEE (reference sequence). CDR3 size: 14 residues. The V gene lost 0 bases and the J gene lost 3 bases, with 9 bases spanning the gap. CDR3 bases: TGTGCCAGCAGCTTGGACGGGTCCCACTATGGCTACACCTTC. Amino acids: CASSLDGSHYGYTF.

The V call is TRBV29-1, the J call TRBJ2-7; D call uncertain. CDR1 and CDR2 (germline): SQVTM, ANQGSEA. V was clipped by 4 bases and J by 2 bases, with 9 bases between them. CDR3 length equals 12 residues. The CDR3 bases are TGCAGCGTTGGGGTAGGGCCCTACGAGCAGTACTTC. Protein: CSVGVGPYEQYF.

The gene calls are TRBV30 and TRBJ2-7, with TRBD1 matching over 7 bases. J lost 5 bases, V lost 3 bases, and 7 bases had no gene match. Per germline, CDR1 GTSNPN and CDR2 SVGIG (reference sequence). CDR3 length equals 13 residues. CDR3 residues: CAWRADRFDEQYF. The CDR3 DNA reads as TGTGCCTGGAGGGCGGACAGGTTCGACGAGCAGTACTTC.